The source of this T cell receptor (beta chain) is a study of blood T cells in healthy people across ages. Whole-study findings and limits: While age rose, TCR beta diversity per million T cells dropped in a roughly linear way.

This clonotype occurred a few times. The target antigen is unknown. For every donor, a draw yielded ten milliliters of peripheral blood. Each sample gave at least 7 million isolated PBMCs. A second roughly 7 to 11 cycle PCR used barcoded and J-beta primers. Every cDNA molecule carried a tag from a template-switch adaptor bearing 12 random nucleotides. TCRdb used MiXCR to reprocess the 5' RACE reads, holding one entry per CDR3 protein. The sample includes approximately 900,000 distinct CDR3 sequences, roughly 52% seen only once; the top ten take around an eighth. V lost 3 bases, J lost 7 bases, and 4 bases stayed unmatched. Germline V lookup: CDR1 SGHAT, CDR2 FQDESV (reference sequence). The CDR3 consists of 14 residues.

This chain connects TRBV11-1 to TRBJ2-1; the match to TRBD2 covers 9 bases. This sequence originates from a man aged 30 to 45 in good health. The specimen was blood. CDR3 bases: TGTGCCAGCAGCTTTGCGGGGGGGGGTAATGAGCAGTTCTTC. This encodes CASSFAGGGNEQFF. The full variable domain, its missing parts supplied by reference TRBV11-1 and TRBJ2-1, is EAEVAQSPRYKITEKSQAVAFWCDPISGHATLYWYRQILGQGPELLVQFQDESVVDDSQLPKDRFSAERLKGVDSTLKIQPAELGDSAMYLCASSFAGGGNEQFFGPGTRLTVL.